The following is a TCR beta chain sequence with its context. The sample belongs to a study of immune characterization of retroperitoneal liposarcoma. TCRdb fed the PCR reads into MiXCR, producing one record per CDR3 protein. The sample shows more than 6,000 distinct CDR3 sequences, roughly 29% of them seen only once. The CDR3 runs to 16 residues. Germline V gene lookup returns CDR1 SGHVS and CDR2 FQNEAQ. The sequence was obtained from a female donor with retroperitoneal liposarcoma. J is TRBJ2-1 and V is TRBV7-8; D gene uncertain. The J call is in doubt because the DNA end fits TRBJ2-5 better. The sequenced sample was tumor tissue. The CDR3 spells CASSPEVINRGETQYF. The CDR3 DNA sequence: TGTGCCAGCAGCCCAGAGGTTATCAACAGAGGAGAGACCCAGTACTTC.